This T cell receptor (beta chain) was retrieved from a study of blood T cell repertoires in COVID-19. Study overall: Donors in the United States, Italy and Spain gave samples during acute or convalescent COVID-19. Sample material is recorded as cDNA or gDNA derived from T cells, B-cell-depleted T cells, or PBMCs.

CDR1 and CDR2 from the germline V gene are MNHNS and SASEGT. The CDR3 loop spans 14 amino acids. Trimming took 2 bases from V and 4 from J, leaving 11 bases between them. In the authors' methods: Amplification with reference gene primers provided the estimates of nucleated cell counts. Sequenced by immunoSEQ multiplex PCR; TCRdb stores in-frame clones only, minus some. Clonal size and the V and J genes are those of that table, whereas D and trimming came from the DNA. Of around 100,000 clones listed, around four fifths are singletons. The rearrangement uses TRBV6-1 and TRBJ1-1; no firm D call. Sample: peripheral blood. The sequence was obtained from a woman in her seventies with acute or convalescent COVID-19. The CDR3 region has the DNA TGTGCCAGCAGTGAATGGCAGGTCAGCACTGAAGCTTTCTTT. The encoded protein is CASSEWQVSTEAFF.